This entry concerns a single T cell receptor (beta chain). The data originate from a study of shared clonotypes between healthy human individuals. Using immunoSEQ multiplex PCR, the repertoire was profiled, and TCRdb retains in-frame clones only, with some absent. The sample lists around 1,000,000 clones; roughly 80% were seen once. The V and J ends lost 0 bases and 4 bases respectively, with 10 bases between them. Germline-derived CDR1 and CDR2 are LNHDA and SQIVND (reference sequence). This CDR3 has 14 amino acids. The clonotype was recovered from a man aged 18 to 35 in good health. Some clones in this sample may be carry-over from other donors' samples. Sequenced: memory CD4+ T cells from PBMCs. As to subset: CD45RA-negative fraction. The J gene is TRBJ2-7, the V gene TRBV19, with D possibly TRBD1 on 6 matching bases. CDR3 protein: CASSIDPGAYEQYF. DNA for the CDR3: TGTGCCAGTAGTATAGATCCAGGGGCGTACGAGCAGTACTTC.